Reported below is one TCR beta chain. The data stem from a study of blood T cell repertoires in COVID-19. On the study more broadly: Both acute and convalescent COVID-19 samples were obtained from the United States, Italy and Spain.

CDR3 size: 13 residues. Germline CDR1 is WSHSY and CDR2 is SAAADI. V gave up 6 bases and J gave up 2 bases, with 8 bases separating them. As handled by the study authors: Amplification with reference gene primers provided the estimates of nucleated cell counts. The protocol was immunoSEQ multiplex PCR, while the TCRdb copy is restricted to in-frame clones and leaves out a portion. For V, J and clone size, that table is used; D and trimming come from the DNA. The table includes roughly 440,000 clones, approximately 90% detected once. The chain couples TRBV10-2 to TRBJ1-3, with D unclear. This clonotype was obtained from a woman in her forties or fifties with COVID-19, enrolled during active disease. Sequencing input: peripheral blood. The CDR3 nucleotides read TGCGCCAGCAGAGGCGGGACTGGAAACACCATATATTTT. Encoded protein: CASRGGTGNTIYF.